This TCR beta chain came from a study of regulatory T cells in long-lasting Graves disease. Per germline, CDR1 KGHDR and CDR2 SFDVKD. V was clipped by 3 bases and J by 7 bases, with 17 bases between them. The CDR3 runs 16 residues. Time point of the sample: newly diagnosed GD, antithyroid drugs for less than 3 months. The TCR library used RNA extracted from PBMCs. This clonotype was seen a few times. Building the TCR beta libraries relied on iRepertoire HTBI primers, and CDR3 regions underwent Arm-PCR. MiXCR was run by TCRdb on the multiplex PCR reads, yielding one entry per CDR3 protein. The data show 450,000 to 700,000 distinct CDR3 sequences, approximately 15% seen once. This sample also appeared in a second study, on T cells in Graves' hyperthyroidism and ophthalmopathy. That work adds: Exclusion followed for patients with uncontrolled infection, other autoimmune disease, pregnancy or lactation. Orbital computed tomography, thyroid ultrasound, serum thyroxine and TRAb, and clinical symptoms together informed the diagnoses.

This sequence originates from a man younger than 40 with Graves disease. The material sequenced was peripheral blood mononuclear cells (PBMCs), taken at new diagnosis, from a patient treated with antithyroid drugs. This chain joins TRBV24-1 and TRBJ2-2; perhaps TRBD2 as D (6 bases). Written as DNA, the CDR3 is TGTGCCACCAGTGATCCTGGCGGGGCCCTCGACGGGGAGCTGTTTTTT. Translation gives CATSDPGGALDGELFF.